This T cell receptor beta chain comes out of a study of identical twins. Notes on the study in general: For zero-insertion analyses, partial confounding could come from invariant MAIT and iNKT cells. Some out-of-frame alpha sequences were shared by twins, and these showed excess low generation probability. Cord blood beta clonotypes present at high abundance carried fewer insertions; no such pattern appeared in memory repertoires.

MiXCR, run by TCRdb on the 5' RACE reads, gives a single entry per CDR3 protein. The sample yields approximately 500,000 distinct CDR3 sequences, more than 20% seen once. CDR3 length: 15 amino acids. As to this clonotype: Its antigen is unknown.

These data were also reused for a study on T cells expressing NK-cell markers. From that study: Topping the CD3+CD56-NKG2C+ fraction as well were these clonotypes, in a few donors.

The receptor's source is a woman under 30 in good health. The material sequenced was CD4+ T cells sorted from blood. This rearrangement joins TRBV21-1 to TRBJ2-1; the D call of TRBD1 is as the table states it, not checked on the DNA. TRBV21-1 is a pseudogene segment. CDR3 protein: CASSTDSCSYNEQFF. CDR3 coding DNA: TGTGCCAGCAGCACGGACAGCTGCTCCTACAATGAGCAGTTCTTC.